These 11 T cell receptor beta chains were sequenced from one sample in a study of CD8 T cells in Susac syndrome. About 0.45 to 1 ug RNA was reverse transcribed with random hexamers. TCRdb itself ran the immunoSEQ multiplex PCR reads through MiXCR, one entry per CDR3 protein. The sample lists about 120,000 distinct CDR3 sequences; just over 95% were seen once. Sample: CD4+ T cells from PBMCs. These receptors originate from a human donor with Susac syndrome.

The chain uses TRBV29-1 and TRBJ1-1; no clear D gene. The CDR3 sequence is 12 residues long. Germline CDR1 is SQVTM and CDR2 is ANQGSEA. The germline V and J ends were trimmed by 6 bases and 0 bases, with 8 bases remaining between them. DNA for the CDR3: TGCAGCGTGGTGGACCTGAACACTGAAGCTTTCTTT. Translation gives CSVVDLNTEAFF.

The J gene is TRBJ2-5, the V gene TRBV14, with 7 bases fitting TRBD2. The length of the CDR3 is 15 residues. Trimming cost V 4 bases and J 5 bases; bases outside gene matches: 10. The germline V gene encodes CDR1 SGHDN and CDR2 FVKESK. As DNA, the CDR3 is TGTGCCAGCAGCCCGGTACGGGGAGGGTTGGAGACCCAGTACTTC. Translated: CASSPVRGGLETQYF.

V is TRBV20-1 and J is TRBJ2-4, with D unclear. CDR1 is DFQATT, CDR2 SNEGSKA, per germline (reference sequence). Trimming left V 0 bases short and J 0 bases short, with 3 bases between. The CDR3 extends over 13 amino acids. As DNA, the CDR3 is TGCAGTGCTAGAGAGGGAGCCAAAAACATTCAGTACTTC. Protein sequence: CSAREGAKNIQYF.

The chain couples TRBV9 to TRBJ2-1; a weak D match, TRBD2 (6 bases). This CDR3 is 15 amino acids long. The germline V gene encodes CDR1 SGDLS and CDR2 YYNGEE. V was trimmed by 3 bases and J by 6 bases, leaving 16 bases between them. CDR3 in amino acids: CASSAGDSLGNEQFF. The CDR3 coding sequence is TGTGCCAGCAGCGCGGGAGACTCCCTAGGCAATGAGCAGTTCTTC.

V gene TRBV4-1 combines with J gene TRBJ2-6, with D unresolved. V dropped 1 base and J dropped 0 bases, with 4 bases sitting between them. Per germline, CDR1 MGHRA and CDR2 YSYEKL. The CDR3 spans 15 residues. The CDR3 nucleotides read TGCGCCAGCAGCCAAGCGAGCTCTGGGGCCAACGTCCTGACTTTC. Translated, it gives CASSQASSGANVLTF.

The chain joins TRBV19 to TRBJ2-1; no clear D gene. The CDR3 sequence is 10 residues long. The V gene's germline CDR1 is LNHDA and CDR2 SQIVND (reference sequence). The germline V and J ends were trimmed by 10 bases and 6 bases, with 7 bases remaining between them. The CDR3 sequence: CATHPNEQFF. In nucleotides, the CDR3 is TGTGCCACCCACCCCAATGAGCAGTTCTTC.

Here the CDR3 DNA reads TGTGCCAGCATGGGGTACAGGGCGCATCAGCCCCAGCATTTT. Protein: CASMGYRAHQPQHF. V gene TRBV2 combines with J gene TRBJ1-5; possible D gene TRBD1, 6 bases. Germline CDR1 reads SNHLY; CDR2 reads FYNNEI. The CDR3 totals 14 residues. Trimming cost V 7 bases and J 5 bases, with 15 bases left between them.

This clonotype was picked up a small number of times. The chain combines TRBV13 with TRBJ1-1, with a possible D match to TRBD1 (5 bases). V was trimmed by 5 bases and J by 0 bases, leaving 13 bases between them. Germline CDR1 reads PRHDT; CDR2 reads FYEKMQ (reference sequence). The CDR3 has 15 residues. The CDR3 reads CASSGDSYLNTEAFF. The CDR3 nucleotides read TGTGCCAGCAGCGGAGACAGCTACTTGAACACTGAAGCTTTCTTT.

The chain is built from TRBV20-1 and TRBJ2-7; unclear D gene. The CDR3 is 8 residues long. Germline V gene lookup returns CDR1 DFQATT and CDR2 SNEGSKA (reference sequence). The CDR3 nucleotides read TGCAGCCCAACTGTCCAGTACTTC. Its translation: CSPTVQYF.

The V and J genes are TRBV5-1 and TRBJ1-1, with a possible D match to TRBD1 (6 bases). The germline gives CDR1 SGHRS, CDR2 YFSETQ. This CDR3 comprises 15 residues. V dropped 1 base and J dropped 0 bases, with 10 bases sitting between them. The CDR3 is CASSLTGTLNTEAFF. The CDR3 DNA reads as TGCGCCAGCAGCTTGACCGGGACACTGAACACTGAAGCTTTCTTT.

J is TRBJ1-2 and V is TRBV7-8; no firm D call. Trimming took 5 bases from V and 7 from J, leaving 17 bases between them. Germline CDR1 and CDR2: SGHVS and FQNEAQ. The CDR3 covers 14 residues. The CDR3 nucleotides read TGTGCCAGCAGCCCCAGGAAGGAGGCCGGTGGCTACACCTTC. It translates to CASSPRKEAGGYTF.